The rows below give T cell receptor beta chains drawn from one sample of a study of blood T cell repertoires in COVID-19. The table came from immunoSEQ multiplex PCR; TCRdb's copy has only in-frame clones and leaves some out. The sample includes almost 50,000 clones, roughly 85% of them seen just once. Sequenced sample: peripheral blood. The receptors shown here come from a man in his 70s with acute or convalescent COVID-19. Both conserved end residues are part of each CDR3. A D gene is named only where the DNA matches it firmly. Rows may omit the clone size; those that give it use once, few, many or a size class.

D: TRBD2; size: .; V: TRBV5-1; J: TRBJ2-2; DNA: TGCGCCAGCAGCTGGTCTAGCGGGAGGGCCTATACCGGGGAGCTGTTTTTT; CDR3: CASSWSSGRAYTGELFF
D: TRBD1; size: .; V: TRBV6-2/TRBV6-3; J: TRBJ2-7; DNA: TGTGCCAGCAGTTACGGAGGGACAGGGCTCGAGCAGTACTTC; CDR3: CASSYGGTGLEQYF
D: .; size: few; V: TRBV9; J: TRBJ1-6; DNA: TGTGCCAGCAGCGTAGGACAGTCTGTAAATTCACCCCTCCACTTT; CDR3: CASSVGQSVNSPLHF
D: TRBD1; size: .; V: TRBV12-5; J: TRBJ2-5; DNA: TGTGCTAGTGGTACCACCCTTACCCCCGGGACAGGGGTCCAAGAGACCCAGTACTTC; CDR3: CASGTTLTPGTGVQETQYF
D: TRBD2; size: .; V: TRBV7-7; J: TRBJ2-1; DNA: TGTGCCAGCAGCTTAGCGATCGCGGGAGGGGGAGATGAGCAGTTCTTC; CDR3: CASSLAIAGGGDEQFF
D: .; size: .; V: TRBV6-2/TRBV6-3; J: TRBJ1-5; DNA: TGTGCCAGCAGTTCCGACAGTCCCTATAGCAATCAGCCCCAGCATTTT; CDR3: CASSSDSPYSNQPQHF
D: .; size: .; V: TRBV25-1; J: TRBJ1-1; DNA: TGTGCCAGCAGCTTCCCGCCGGGGGTGACAGCTATGAACACTGAAGCTTTCTTT; CDR3: CASSFPPGVTAMNTEAFF
D: .; size: .; V: TRBV2; J: TRBJ2-2; DNA: TGTGCCAGCAGAGAGACCGGGGAGCTGTTTTTT; CDR3: CASRETGELFF
D: .; size: .; V: TRBV7-2; J: TRBJ2-1; DNA: TGTGCCAGCAGCTTAGCGAGGAGCTACAATGAGCAGTTCTTC; CDR3: CASSLARSYNEQFF
D: .; size: .; V: TRBV4-1; J: TRBJ2-1; DNA: TGCGCCAGCAGCCGAGACGACTCCTCCTACAATGAGCAGTTCTTC; CDR3: CASSRDDSSYNEQFF
D: TRBD2; size: .; V: TRBV15; J: TRBJ2-5; DNA: TGTGCCACCAGCGGGGGACTAGCGGGACAAGAGACCCAGTACTTC; CDR3: CATSGGLAGQETQYF
D: TRBD2; size: .; V: TRBV19; J: TRBJ2-7; DNA: TGTGCCAGTAGTACCCTAGCGGGAGGTAGTATGTACGAGCAGTACTTC; CDR3: CASSTLAGGSMYEQYF
D: .; size: .; V: TRBV6-2/TRBV6-3; J: TRBJ2-7; DNA: TGTGCCAGCAGTCCGTGGAGCGGCGGATACGAGCAGTACTTC; CDR3: CASSPWSGGYEQYF
D: TRBD1; size: .; V: TRBV28; J: TRBJ1-6; DNA: TGTGCCAGCAGTATGGGACAGGAAAATTCACCCCTCCACTTT; CDR3: CASSMGQENSPLHF
D: .; size: .; V: TRBV27; J: TRBJ2-1; DNA: TGTGCCAGCAGTTTATATTTTGGTCAGGGATGGAACAATGAGCAGTTCTTC; CDR3: CASSLYFGQGWNNEQFF
D: TRBD1; size: .; V: TRBV9; J: TRBJ1-1; DNA: TGTGCCAGCAGCGCCGTTATCGGACAGGGGCGGACTGAAGCTTTCTTT; CDR3: CASSAVIGQGRTEAFF
D: .; size: .; V: TRBV6-5; J: TRBJ2-7; DNA: TGTGCCAGCAGTCGGGACAATTTGTACGAGCAGTACTTC; CDR3: CASSRDNLYEQYF
D: .; size: .; V: TRBV21-1; J: TRBJ1-2; DNA: TGTGCCAGCAGCAAAATGAAGGGACAGGGGCCTTTTCTGGGTGGCTACACCTTC; CDR3: CASSKMKGQGPFLGGYTF
D: .; size: .; V: TRBV7-3; J: TRBJ1-3; DNA: TGTGCCAGCAGCTTAGGAGGACCCAAAGCGAGAAACACCATATATTTT; CDR3: CASSLGGPKARNTIYF
D: TRBD1; size: .; V: TRBV6-5; J: TRBJ2-1; DNA: TGTGCCAGCAGGCCGACAGGGGACAATGAGCAGTTCTTC; CDR3: CASRPTGDNEQFF
D: TRBD1; size: .; V: TRBV4-1; J: TRBJ1-5; DNA: TGCGCCAGCAGCCGAGAGGGGCAGGGGGTGTTTCAGCCCCAGCATTTT; CDR3: CASSREGQGVFQPQHF
D: TRBD2; size: .; V: TRBV28; J: TRBJ2-1; DNA: TGTGCCAGCAGTGGGACTAGCGGGGGAGTATACAATGAGCAGTTCTTC; CDR3: CASSGTSGGVYNEQFF
D: TRBD1; size: .; V: TRBV30; J: TRBJ2-1; DNA: TGTGCCTGGAGTCTGACAGGGGAGCAGTTCTTC; CDR3: CAWSLTGEQFF
D: .; size: .; V: TRBV10-2; J: TRBJ1-2; DNA: TGCGCCAGCAGGTCTACAGACCAACCTAACTATGGCTACACCTTC; CDR3: CASRSTDQPNYGYTF
D: .; size: .; V: TRBV7-2; J: TRBJ1-3; DNA: TGTGCCAGCAGCTTAAGTCCCGGGAACGGAAACACCATATATTTT; CDR3: CASSLSPGNGNTIYF
D: .; size: .; V: TRBV5-4; J: TRBJ1-2; DNA: TGTGCCAGCAGCATGGGCCGGGGTAACTATGGCTACACCTTC; CDR3: CASSMGRGNYGYTF
D: TRBD1; size: .; V: TRBV2; J: TRBJ1-4; DNA: TGTGCCAGCAGCCTACAGGGGGCCGATGAAAAACTGTTTTTT; CDR3: CASSLQGADEKLFF
D: TRBD2; size: few; V: TRBV19; J: TRBJ2-1; DNA: TGTGCCAGTAGTCCCGGTTCGATAGCGGGGGATAGGGATGAGCAGTTCTTC; CDR3: CASSPGSIAGDRDEQFF
D: .; size: once; V: TRBV9; J: TRBJ2-3; DNA: TGTGCCAGCAGCGGAGGAGGTATCGGCACAGATACGCAGTATTTT; CDR3: CASSGGGIGTDTQYF
D: .; size: .; V: TRBV2; J: TRBJ2-7; DNA: TGTGCCAGCATTAGGGCGGGGCACGAGCAGTACTTC; CDR3: CASIRAGHEQYF
D: .; size: .; V: TRBV7-2; J: TRBJ1-1; DNA: TGTGCCAGCAGCTTAGATAACAGAGAAGCTTTCTTT; CDR3: CASSLDNREAFF
D: TRBD1; size: .; V: TRBV6-2/TRBV6-3; J: TRBJ1-1; DNA: TGTGCCAGCAGTCTCGACCCAACACAGGGGGCGACTGAAGCTTTCTTT; CDR3: CASSLDPTQGATEAFF